Listed below are T cell receptor beta chains from one sample, sequenced in a study of technical replicates of blood from a handful of donors. Data came from immunoSEQ multiplex PCR; TCRdb stores just in-frame clones and leaves some out. The sample consists of 50,000 to 70,000 clones, 80% to 90% of them appearing once. The sequenced sample was PBMCs. The receptors were sampled from a human donor in good health. Some clones in this sample may be carry-over from other donors' samples. CDR3s include the opening cysteine and the closing phenylalanine or tryptophan. The D gene is left open where the match is weak. Not every row has a clone size; where given, it reads once, few, many or a size class.

DNA: TGTGCCAGCAGCTTGGTGCCAGGGGGCTTCTACGAGCAGTACTTC
CDR3: CASSLVPGGFYEQYF
J: TRBJ2-7
D: TRBD1
V: TRBV5-4
size: many

DNA: TGTGCCACCAGCAGAGATTTCGGCAGGGCTGGGATGAACAATGAGCAGTTCTTC
CDR3: CATSRDFGRAGMNNEQFF
J: TRBJ2-1
D: NA
V: TRBV15
size: NA

DNA: TGTGCCAGCAGTTACCGGGGGGTTCAAGAGCAGTTCTTC
CDR3: CASSYRGVQEQFF
J: TRBJ2-1
D: TRBD2
V: TRBV7-9
size: NA

DNA: TGCGCCAGCAGCTTGGCCTGGGGGGGGTCGGTTGAGCAGTTCTTC
CDR3: CASSLAWGGSVEQFF
J: TRBJ2-1
D: TRBD2
V: TRBV5-1
size: NA

DNA: TGCGCCAGCAGCCAAGTAACAGGAGATTACAATGAGCAGTTCTTC
CDR3: CASSQVTGDYNEQFF
J: TRBJ2-1
D: NA
V: TRBV4-3
size: once

DNA: TGTGCCAGCAGTGAAATTAGGACTAGCCTCGGGGAGCTGTTTTTT
CDR3: CASSEIRTSLGELFF
J: TRBJ2-2
D: TRBD2
V: TRBV2
size: NA

DNA: TGCGCCAGCAGCCAAGTCGCCCCTGGGGGGATTCGCACTGAAGCTTTCTTT
CDR3: CASSQVAPGGIRTEAFF
J: TRBJ1-1
D: NA
V: TRBV4-1
size: NA

DNA: TGTGCCAGCAGCTTAATAGCGGGAGGGCCCACCTACGAGCAGTACTTC
CDR3: CASSLIAGGPTYEQYF
J: TRBJ2-7
D: TRBD2
V: TRBV5-4
size: NA

DNA: TGTGCCAGCACCGATTTGTGGACTAACTCCTACGAGCAGTACTTC
CDR3: CASTDLWTNSYEQYF
J: TRBJ2-7
D: NA
V: TRBV5-5
size: NA

DNA: TGTGCCAGCACAACAACGGGGAATTCACCCCTCCACTTT
CDR3: CASTTTGNSPLHF
J: TRBJ1-6
D: NA
V: TRBV6-1
size: NA

DNA: TGTGCCAGCAGTTACGGAGGAAGCCTCTACGAGCAGTACTTC
CDR3: CASSYGGSLYEQYF
J: TRBJ2-7
D: NA
V: TRBV6-5
size: NA

DNA: TGTGCCAGCAGCCTTACAGGGTCCAACACTGAAGCTTTCTTT
CDR3: CASSLTGSNTEAFF
J: TRBJ1-1
D: NA
V: TRBV6-5
size: NA

DNA: TGTGCCAGCAGTCTCCACAGGGGAGGCACTGAAGCTTTCTTT
CDR3: CASSLHRGGTEAFF
J: TRBJ1-1
D: TRBD1
V: TRBV6-5
size: NA

DNA: TGTGCCAGCCGGACTAGCGGGGCCTGGGGTGAGCAGTTCTTC
CDR3: CASRTSGAWGEQFF
J: TRBJ2-1
D: TRBD2
V: TRBV6-1
size: NA

DNA: TGTGCCAGCAGCTTATTCGGGACTAGCTCCTACGAGCAGTACTTC
CDR3: CASSLFGTSSYEQYF
J: TRBJ2-7
D: TRBD2
V: TRBV7-8
size: NA

DNA: TGCGCCAGCAGCTTAGGGACAAGGGGGACCGGGGAGCTGTTTTTT
CDR3: CASSLGTRGTGELFF
J: TRBJ2-2
D: NA
V: TRBV5-1
size: NA

DNA: TGTGCCAGCAGTCCAGGATTCACCTACGAGCAGTACTTC
CDR3: CASSPGFTYEQYF
J: TRBJ2-7
D: NA
V: TRBV27
size: NA

DNA: TGTGCCAGCAGCTTAGGTCGTGGGGCGGGACAGGCATACAATGAGCAGTTCTTC
CDR3: CASSLGRGAGQAYNEQFF
J: TRBJ2-1
D: TRBD1
V: TRBV11-2
size: NA

DNA: TGTGCCAGCACCCCGGGGGACAGGGACTATGGCTACACCTTC
CDR3: CASTPGDRDYGYTF
J: TRBJ1-2
D: TRBD1
V: TRBV9
size: once

DNA: TGTGCCAGCAGCTCGGGACTAGCGGGAGTTGAGACCCAGTACTTC
CDR3: CASSSGLAGVETQYF
J: TRBJ2-5
D: TRBD2
V: TRBV11-2
size: NA

DNA: TGTGCCAGCAGCTTAGGAGGAGGCGGGATGGTCTACGAGCAGTACTTC
CDR3: CASSLGGGGMVYEQYF
J: TRBJ2-7
D: NA
V: TRBV7-9
size: NA

DNA: TGCGCCAGCAGCCAAGATTCAGGGGGACGTTCACCCCTCCACTTT
CDR3: CASSQDSGGRSPLHF
J: TRBJ1-6
D: TRBD1
V: TRBV4-3
size: NA

DNA: TGTGCCAGCAGCATTTGGGCGAACACTGAAGCTTTCTTT
CDR3: CASSIWANTEAFF
J: TRBJ1-1
D: NA
V: TRBV21-1
size: NA

DNA: TGTGCCATCAGTGAGTCGACGCGGCTAGAGACCCAGTACTTC
CDR3: CAISESTRLETQYF
J: TRBJ2-5
D: NA
V: TRBV10-3
size: NA

DNA: TGTGCCATCAGTGCCTCCTCAATCCGGGGTTCCTACGAGCAGTACTTC
CDR3: CAISASSIRGSYEQYF
J: TRBJ2-7
D: NA
V: TRBV10-3
size: once

DNA: TGTGCCAGCAGCCCAGTATTGACTAGCGGATCTGGACGGTACGAGCAGTACTTC
CDR3: CASSPVLTSGSGRYEQYF
J: TRBJ2-7
D: TRBD2
V: TRBV7-9
size: once

DNA: TGTGCCAGCAGTGAAGTTGGGCAGGGGGCACCTAATGAAAAACTGTTTTTT
CDR3: CASSEVGQGAPNEKLFF
J: TRBJ1-4
D: TRBD1
V: TRBV6-1
size: NA

DNA: TGTGCCAGCAGTGGCGCCGAGACAGCGCGGTTAAGGGCACCCCTCCACTTT
CDR3: CASSGAETARLRAPLHF
J: TRBJ1-6
D: NA
V: TRBV6-1
size: NA

DNA: TGTGCCAGTAGTCGGACAGGGGGAACATTGGAGCAGTACTTC
CDR3: CASSRTGGTLEQYF
J: TRBJ2-5
D: TRBD1
V: TRBV19
size: few

DNA: TGTGCCAGCAGTTACGGCAGGGTAGGGACTGAAGCTTTCTTT
CDR3: CASSYGRVGTEAFF
J: TRBJ1-1
D: NA
V: TRBV6-5
size: few

DNA: TGTGCCAGCGGACAGGGGAGCAACACCATATATTTT
CDR3: CASGQGSNTIYF
J: TRBJ1-3
D: TRBD1
V: TRBV2
size: NA

DNA: TGTGCCAGCACCGTAGCCGGGACAGGGTTCACTGAAGCTTTCTTT
CDR3: CASTVAGTGFTEAFF
J: TRBJ1-1
D: TRBD1
V: TRBV7-2
size: few

DNA: TGCGCCAGCAGTTCCCCGTGGGAGGCGACGCAGCCCCAGCATTTT
CDR3: CASSSPWEATQPQHF
J: TRBJ1-5
D: NA
V: TRBV23-1
size: once

DNA: TGTGCCAGCAGCCCTGGACAGGGGGTTAACACCGGGGAGCTGTTTTTT
CDR3: CASSPGQGVNTGELFF
J: TRBJ2-2
D: TRBD1
V: TRBV7-9
size: NA

DNA: TGTGCCAGCACCCAGTCCGGGACAGACTATGGCTACACCTTC
CDR3: CASTQSGTDYGYTF
J: TRBJ1-2
D: TRBD1
V: TRBV28
size: NA

DNA: TGCGCCAGCAGCCAAGTGGGGTGGGAGGGAGCGAACACCGGGGAGCTGTTTTTT
CDR3: CASSQVGWEGANTGELFF
J: TRBJ2-2
D: TRBD2
V: TRBV4-3
size: NA

DNA: TGTGCCAGCTCACGAGCAACTAATGAAAAACTGTTTTTT
CDR3: CASSRATNEKLFF
J: TRBJ1-4
D: NA
V: TRBV18
size: NA

DNA: TGCAGCGTTGTGGCCCGGAACACTGAAGCTTTCTTT
CDR3: CSVVARNTEAFF
J: TRBJ1-1
D: NA
V: TRBV29-1
size: NA

DNA: TGTGCCAGCAGCTTAGAGGGGCAGCCCCAGCATTTT
CDR3: CASSLEGQPQHF
J: TRBJ1-5
D: NA
V: TRBV7-8
size: few

DNA: TGCAGCGTTGAAATTGGGGGGGATGAGCCCCAGCATTTT
CDR3: CSVEIGGDEPQHF
J: TRBJ1-5
D: NA
V: TRBV29-1
size: NA